This TCR beta chain was found in a study of graft-versus-host responses after intestinal transplantation. Study at large: Recipients uniformly received anti-thymocyte globulin induction, followed by tacrolimus and steroids for roughly three years.

Germline V lookup: CDR1 SGHTA, CDR2 FQGNSA. This CDR3 has 12 residues. V was cut by 2 bases and J by 1 base, with 2 bases left in between. To note about this clone: What it recognizes is unknown.

Study-wide results and caveats: In recipient marrow, GvH clones were found, and some appeared first in ileum or blood. Researchers found peak circulating GvH clone levels linked to early post-transplant HvG declines.

TCRdb's copy holds only in-frame clones and misses some; the assay was immunoSEQ multiplex PCR. The sample includes tens of thousands of clones, around 93% of them seen just once. This chain links TRBV7-2 with TRBJ2-5; D is unclear. Material: unstimulated CD4+ T cells sorted from spleen or lymph node cells, obtained before transplant. This clonotype was sampled from a human donor who was the organ donor for an intestinal transplant. The CDR3: CASSLLQETQYF. CDR3 in DNA: TGTGCCAGCAGCTTACTCCAAGAGACCCAGTACTTC.